The 11 T cell receptor beta chains below were found in one sample sequenced in a study of OX40 agonist ivuxolimab in advanced cancers. Some clones are missing from TCRdb's copy, which holds only in-frame ones; the method was immunoSEQ multiplex PCR. The repertoire consists of tens of thousands of clones, with around 89% occurring once and the leading ten covering more than 13%. The material was CD4+ or CD8+ T cells sorted from blood, obtained in a trial of the OX40 agonist ivuxolimab. Receptors originate from an adult with an advanced solid tumor such as melanoma, head and neck, liver or kidney cancer.

V and J are TRBV9 and TRBJ2-7, with 13 bases identical to TRBD2. The CDR3 extends over 15 amino acids. Per the germline V gene, CDR1 is SGDLS and CDR2 is YYNGEE. Trimming removed 4 bases from V and 6 bases from J; junction bases left unmatched: 7. Here the CDR3 reads CASSSGLAGVREQYF. The CDR3 DNA follows: TGTGCCAGCAGCTCCGGACTAGCGGGAGTTCGCGAGCAGTACTTC.

The V gene is TRBV7-9, the J gene TRBJ2-7; unclear D gene. CDR3 length: 11 residues. The germline V gene encodes CDR1 SEHNR and CDR2 FQNEAQ (reference sequence). V lost 5 bases and J 3 bases, leaving 5 bases between the germline ends. The CDR3 bases are TGTGCCAGCAGCACGATCTACGAGCAGTACTTC. This gives the protein CASSTIYEQYF.

This clone was counted a single time. The V call is TRBV27, the J call TRBJ2-7; tentatively, D is TRBD1 (6 bases). The CDR3 is 13 amino acids. The ends were cut back, 5 bases at V and 6 bases at J, with 14 bases in the middle. Germline V gives CDR1 MNHEY, CDR2 SMNVEV (reference sequence). CDR3 loop: CASSTTGISEQYF. The CDR3 DNA follows: TGTGCCAGCAGTACTACAGGGATCTCCGAGCAGTACTTC.

J is TRBJ2-7 and V is TRBV27; D gene uncertain. The germline V gene encodes CDR1 MNHEY and CDR2 SMNVEV (reference sequence). Trimming took off 2 bases at V and 4 bases at J, with 12 bases between the two ends. This CDR3 comprises 14 residues. CDR3 amino acids: CASSLLRTDYEQYF. DNA of the CDR3: TGTGCCAGCAGTTTACTCCGGACGGATTACGAGCAGTACTTC.

The J gene is TRBJ2-7, the V gene TRBV30, with D maybe TRBD2 (6 bases). This CDR3 spans 13 amino acids. The V and J ends lost 0 bases and 4 bases respectively, with 10 bases between them. The germline V gene encodes CDR1 GTSNPN and CDR2 SVGIG (reference sequence). The CDR3 loop reads CAWSVLRGYEQYF. The CDR3, as DNA: TGTGCCTGGAGTGTACTCCGGGGGTACGAGCAGTACTTC.

DNA for the CDR3: TGCGCCAGCAGCCCGACAGCGTACCAAGAGACCCAGTACTTC. This translates into CASSPTAYQETQYF. The chain uses TRBV4-1 and TRBJ2-5, with D tentatively TRBD1 (5 bases). Trimming stripped 4 bases from V and 0 bases from J, with 9 bases between. The germline gives CDR1 MGHRA, CDR2 YSYEKL. The CDR3 sequence is 14 residues long.

This chain uses TRBV4-1 with TRBJ2-5; 9 bases are a match to TRBD1. The CDR3 is 16 amino acids. The V gene's germline CDR1 is MGHRA and CDR2 YSYEKL. V lost 3 bases to trimming and J lost 0 bases; unmatched junction nucleotides: 5. The CDR3 region is CASSHYDRGDQETQYF. The CDR3 DNA reads TGCGCCAGCAGCCATTATGACAGGGGGGACCAAGAGACCCAGTACTTC.

In its sample, this clone ranks as medium-sized. V and J are TRBV13 and TRBJ2-2; no firm D call. Trimming stripped 3 bases from V and 4 bases from J, with 3 bases between. The length of the CDR3 is 12 residues. Germline V lookup: CDR1 PRHDT, CDR2 FYEKMQ (reference sequence). In DNA form, the CDR3 reads TGTGCCAGCAGCTTGGCCACCGGGGAGCTGTTTTTT. This gives the protein CASSLATGELFF.

The V gene is TRBV7-8, the J gene TRBJ2-1; D may be TRBD2 (6 bases). The germline V gene has CDR1 SGHVS and CDR2 FQNEAQ. The CDR3 sequence is 14 residues long. V lost 5 bases, J lost 6 bases, and 14 bases lay in between. The CDR3 nucleotides are TGTGCCAGCAGCCTTCGGGGCGGGGCCAATGAGCAGTTCTTC. As protein: CASSLRGGANEQFF.

The chain has TRBV7-8 and TRBJ1-5, with a tentative D call TRBD1 (6 bases). The germline CDR1 and CDR2 sequences are SGHVS and FQNEAQ. Trimming left V 1 base short and J 1 base short, with 8 bases between. This CDR3 contains 15 residues. Here the CDR3 reads CASSLGTASNQPQHF. CDR3 bases: TGTGCCAGCAGCTTAGGGACAGCAAGCAATCAGCCCCAGCATTTT.

This chain uses TRBV7-6 with TRBJ2-7, with 12 positions matching TRBD1. Germline trimming cut 5 bases from V and 3 bases from J; bases unmatched to any gene: 8. Germline CDR1 SGHVS, CDR2 FNYEAQ. CDR3 length equals 16 residues. This CDR3 reads CASSPGQGASYYEQYF. The CDR3 coding sequence is TGTGCCAGCAGCCCGGGACAGGGGGCCTCTTACTACGAGCAGTACTTC.